One and the same sample provided the 21 T cell receptor beta chains below, sequenced in a study of blood T cell repertoires in COVID-19 (dated by TCRdb to 2020 to 2021). The library was prepared using the immunoSEQ multiplex PCR assay. Held by TCRdb, this immuneACCESS table contains in-frame sequences only and omits some clones. Under half of the omission traces to an unresolved V gene where checked; the cause of the rest is unknown. This sample has about 270,000 clones in its table, and around 89% of those were observed once. Jointly, the top ten make up 4.1% of the sample. The sample was PBMCs or T cells enriched from blood (not recorded which). The receptors derive from a woman aged 25-40 years with acute COVID-19.

As for this clone: The same CDR3 can be traced to other DNA sequences in this sample. The chain joins TRBV24-1 to TRBJ2-1, with a tentative D call TRBD1 (5 bases). Per the germline V gene, CDR1 is KGHDR and CDR2 is SFDVKD. The V gene lost 7 bases and the J gene lost 7 bases, with 10 bases spanning the gap. The CDR3 runs 12 residues. The CDR3 DNA is TGTGCCACCAGCGACAGCCAGAATGAGCAGTTCTTC. This codes for CATSDSQNEQFF.

The genes are TRBV11-2 and TRBJ1-4; D not resolved. Germline CDR1 is SGHAT and CDR2 is FQNNGV. Trimming left V 3 bases short and J 8 bases short, with 16 bases between. CDR3 size: 15 residues. The CDR3 region has the DNA TGTGCCAGCAGCTTGGCGGTAGGCGTTTGGGAAAAACTGTTTTTT. It encodes CASSLAVGVWEKLFF.

The V call is TRBV19, the J call TRBJ2-3, with D perhaps TRBD2 (6 bases). Trimming removed 2 bases from V and 3 bases from J, with 21 bases in between. CDR1 LNHDA and CDR2 SQIVND come from the germline V gene (reference sequence). The CDR3 spans 18 residues. The CDR3 spells CASSIRKVTSLGTDTQYF. CDR3 nucleotides: TGTGCCAGTAGTATAAGGAAGGTAACTAGCCTGGGGACAGATACGCAGTATTTT.

The V and J genes are TRBV18 and TRBJ1-2; D is possibly TRBD1 (6 bases). The germline V gene has CDR1 KGHSH and CDR2 LQKENI. This CDR3 region has 17 residues. V was pared by 3 bases and J by 2 bases, with 19 bases between. The CDR3 DNA reads as TGTGCCAGCTCACCCTACGAGGGACACCAGTCAAACTATGGCTACACCTTC. As protein: CASSPYEGHQSNYGYTF.

The chain links TRBV6-5 to TRBJ2-7; 7 positions match TRBD2. V shed 0 bases and J 3 bases; nucleotides not matched to a gene: 5. This CDR3 comprises 15 residues. Germline lookup yields CDR1 MNHEY and CDR2 SVGAGI. In DNA, the CDR3 is TGTGCCAGCAGTTACTCTTCTAGCGGACTCTACGAGCAGTACTTC. Amino acid sequence: CASSYSSSGLYEQYF.

This chain uses TRBV10-1 with TRBJ2-3, with D unclear. Germline V gene sequence: CDR1 WNHNN, CDR2 SYGVQD (reference sequence). V dropped 0 bases and J dropped 0 bases, with 13 bases sitting between them. The CDR3 is 17 residues long. DNA of the CDR3: TGCGCCAGCAGTGAGTCGTCGGGTTTCGATAGCACAGATACGCAGTATTTT. Translated: CASSESSGFDSTDTQYF.

The gene calls are TRBV2 and TRBJ2-5, with 7 bases matching TRBD1. CDR1 and CDR2 (germline): SNHLY, FYNNEI. With V trimmed by 6 bases and J by 3 bases, 7 bases remained unmatched. The CDR3 has 14 residues. DNA of the CDR3: TGTGCCAGCAGGGGCCGACAGGGAGAAGAGACCCAGTACTTC. Protein product: CASRGRQGEETQYF.

V usage is TRBV5-5 and J usage is TRBJ1-5; perhaps TRBD1 as D (5 bases). With 4 bases removed from V and 6 bases from J, the gap between germline ends came to 14 bases. From germline, CDR1 is SGHKS and CDR2 YYEKEE (reference sequence). The CDR3 sequence is 14 residues long. CDR3 coding DNA: TGTGCCAGCAGCCCTCTCCAGGGTGGTCAGCCCCAGCATTTT. It is translated as CASSPLQGGQPQHF.

The rearrangement links TRBV5-6 to TRBJ2-1; 8 bases line up with TRBD2. This CDR3 contains 15 residues. The junction had 9 bases not matched to a gene; V was cut back by 4 bases and J by 6 bases. The germline gives CDR1 SGHDT, CDR2 YYEEEE. DNA of the CDR3: TGTGCCAGCAGCAGATCGGGAGGGCCCCGCAATGAGCAGTTCTTC. Translated, it gives CASSRSGGPRNEQFF. The entire variable domain, with the rest obtained from reference TRBV5-6 and TRBJ2-1, is as follows: DAGVTQSPTHLIKTRGQQVTLRCSPKSGHDTVSWYQQALGQGPQFIFQYYEEEERQRGNFPDRFSGHQFPNYSSELNVNALLLGDSALYLCASSRSGGPRNEQFFGPGTRLTVL.

CDR3 in amino acids: CASSPSLDRSYEQYF. CDR3 in DNA: TGTGCCAGCAGCCCTTCCTTGGACAGGTCCTACGAGCAGTACTTC. The chain has TRBV3-1 (or the pseudogene TRBV3-2) and TRBJ2-7; TRBD1 matches 7 bases. The junction had 7 bases not matched to a gene; V was cut back by 4 bases and J by 1 base. In germline, CDR1 is LGHDT, CDR2 YNNKEL (reference sequence). The CDR3 consists of 15 residues.

J is TRBJ2-7 and V is TRBV28; TRBD1 matches 7 bases. CDR1 is MDHEN and CDR2 is SYDVKM in the germline V gene. CDR3 size: 14 residues. V trimming: 8 bases; J trimming: 6 bases; junction bases outside the gene matches: 13. In nucleotides, the CDR3 is TGTGCCAGCCTCTCGGGGACAGCGGAGCGCGAGCAGTACTTC. The encoded protein is CASLSGTAEREQYF.

The gene calls are TRBV7-3 and TRBJ2-3, with 7 positions matching TRBD1. This CDR3 has 14 amino acids. V lost 2 bases and J lost 4; bases outside the gene matches: 3. The germline CDR1 and CDR2 sequences are SGHTA and FQGTGA. CDR3: CASSLQQGPDTQYF. Here the CDR3 DNA reads TGTGCCAGCAGCTTACAACAGGGGCCAGATACGCAGTATTTT.

J is TRBJ1-1 and V is TRBV6-4, with D perhaps matching TRBD1 (5 bases). V was cut by 5 bases and J by 5 bases, with 12 bases left in between. The germline gives CDR1 MRHNA, CDR2 SNTAGT. The CDR3 is 13 amino acids. Here the CDR3 reads CASSPSGGTEAFF. CDR3 DNA: TGTGCCAGCAGTCCCTCGGGGGGAACTGAAGCTTTCTTT.

The rearrangement joins TRBV7-3 to TRBJ1-5; D is unclear. V lost 5 bases to trimming and J lost 0 bases, with 17 bases between them. Germline loops: CDR1 SGHTA, CDR2 FQGTGA. There are 17 residues in the CDR3. The CDR3: CASSPSLGGGSNQPQHF. CDR3 in DNA: TGTGCCAGCAGCCCCTCCCTTGGCGGCGGTAGCAATCAGCCCCAGCATTTT.

The J gene is TRBJ2-7, the V gene TRBV30; 11 bases map to TRBD2. Germline V lookup: CDR1 GTSNPN, CDR2 SVGIG (reference sequence). The CDR3 extends over 13 amino acids. Trimming at V came to 1 base and at J to 9 bases, leaving 5 bases not matched to a gene. CDR3 in amino acids: CAWSDGLAGSQYF. In DNA form, the CDR3 reads TGTGCCTGGAGTGACGGACTAGCGGGCTCGCAGTACTTC.

The chain joins TRBV19 to TRBJ1-1; TRBD1 aligns across 7 bases. The CDR3 consists of 14 residues. The germline V gene has CDR1 LNHDA and CDR2 SQIVND (reference sequence). J gave up 1 base and V 9 bases, and 8 bases lay outside the gene matches. CDR3: CASRWAGGNTEAFF. The CDR3 DNA reads TGTGCCAGCAGGTGGGCAGGGGGGAACACTGAAGCTTTCTTT.

The sample holds one count of this clone. This sequence joins TRBV28 and TRBJ1-2; 8 bases line up with TRBD1. V trimming: 7 bases; J trimming: 4 bases; junction bases outside the gene matches: 17. The CDR3 totals 17 residues. Germline assignment: CDR1 MDHEN and CDR2 SYDVKM. CDR3 DNA: TGTGCCAGCAATAATCGACAGGGGCCCAGCTCCTCCTATGGCTACACCTTC. As protein: CASNNRQGPSSSYGYTF.

This clone has only one observation. The chain joins TRBV24-1 to TRBJ1-5; no definite D call. CDR1 is KGHDR and CDR2 is SFDVKD in the germline V gene. This CDR3 region has 13 residues. V gave up 3 bases and J gave up 7 bases, with 9 bases separating them. The CDR3 is CATSDEGIQPQHF. The CDR3 DNA is TGTGCCACCAGTGATGAGGGAATCCAGCCCCAGCATTTT.

The V and J genes are TRBV29-1 and TRBJ2-3; TRBD2 agrees at 12 bases. The CDR3 covers 15 residues. CDR1 and CDR2 from the germline V gene are SQVTM and ANQGSEA. The V segment lost 4 bases and the J segment 6 bases; nucleotides outside the gene matches: 8. The CDR3 here is CSVVQTSGSGDTQYF. In DNA form, the CDR3 reads TGCAGCGTTGTTCAGACTAGCGGGAGCGGCGATACGCAGTATTTT.

Written as DNA, the CDR3 is TGTGCCAGCAGTGAATATCCAGGGGGGTACGAGCAGTACTTC. This gives the protein CASSEYPGGYEQYF. This rearrangement joins TRBV25-1 to TRBJ2-7; D is possibly TRBD1 (7 bases). Per germline, CDR1 MGHDK and CDR2 SYGVNS. The CDR3 is 14 residues long. Trimming took off 0 bases at V and 4 bases at J, with 10 bases between the two ends.

V gene TRBV7-9 combines with J gene TRBJ2-7, with TRBD1 identical over 7 bases. Germline CDR1 reads SEHNR; CDR2 reads FQNEAQ (reference sequence). This CDR3 contains 13 residues. V lost 5 bases to trimming and J lost 5 bases; unmatched junction nucleotides: 6. CDR3 sequence: CASSRQGLNEQYF. DNA of the CDR3: TGTGCCAGCAGCCGACAGGGTTTGAACGAGCAGTACTTC.